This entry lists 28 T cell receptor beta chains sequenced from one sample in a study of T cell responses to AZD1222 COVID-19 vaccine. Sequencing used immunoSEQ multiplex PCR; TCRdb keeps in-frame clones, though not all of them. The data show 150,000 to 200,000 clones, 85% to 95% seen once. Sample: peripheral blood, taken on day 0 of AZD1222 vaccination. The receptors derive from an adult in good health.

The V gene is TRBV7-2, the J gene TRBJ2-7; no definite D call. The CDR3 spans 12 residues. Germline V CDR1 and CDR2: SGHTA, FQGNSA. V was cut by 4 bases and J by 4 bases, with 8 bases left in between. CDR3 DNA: TGTGCCAGCAGCTATTATGGGTACGAGCAGTACTTC. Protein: CASSYYGYEQYF. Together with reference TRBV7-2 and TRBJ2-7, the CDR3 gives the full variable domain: GAGVSQSPSNKVTEKGKDVELRCDPISGHTALYWYRQSLGQGLEFLIYFQGNSAPDKSGLPSDRFSAERTGGSVSTLTIQRTQQEDSAVYLCASSYYGYEQYFGPGTRLTVT.

CDR3 in amino acids: CASTGTSGRTEQFF. Here the CDR3 DNA reads TGTGCCAGTACCGGGACTAGCGGGAGGACTGAGCAGTTCTTC. The V call is TRBV19, the J call TRBJ2-1, with 15 bases matching TRBD2. The CDR3 runs to 14 residues. From germline, CDR1 is LNHDA and CDR2 SQIVND (reference sequence). V was clipped by 7 bases and J by 9 bases; unmatched bases: 4.

The CDR3 loop reads CASSPGGLSTDTQYF. CDR3 sequence (DNA): TGTGCCAGCAGTCCAGGGGGTTTAAGCACAGATACGCAGTATTTT. The V and J genes are TRBV5-5 and TRBJ2-3, with 7 positions matching TRBD1. V lost 5 bases to trimming and J lost 0 bases; unmatched junction nucleotides: 6. The CDR3 loop spans 15 amino acids. Germline CDR1 is SGHKS and CDR2 is YYEKEE (reference sequence).

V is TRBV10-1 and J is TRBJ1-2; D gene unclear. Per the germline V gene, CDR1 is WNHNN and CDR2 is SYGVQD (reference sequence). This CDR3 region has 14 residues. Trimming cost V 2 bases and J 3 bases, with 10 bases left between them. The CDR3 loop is CASSENAHHYGYTF. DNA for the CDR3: TGCGCCAGCAGTGAGAACGCACACCACTATGGCTACACCTTC.

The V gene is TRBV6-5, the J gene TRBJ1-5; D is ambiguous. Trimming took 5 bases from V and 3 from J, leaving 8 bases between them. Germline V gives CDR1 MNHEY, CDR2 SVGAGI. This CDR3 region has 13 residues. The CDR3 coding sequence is TGTGCCAGCAGTCTAGGGCTCAATCAGCCCCAGCATTTT. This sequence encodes CASSLGLNQPQHF.

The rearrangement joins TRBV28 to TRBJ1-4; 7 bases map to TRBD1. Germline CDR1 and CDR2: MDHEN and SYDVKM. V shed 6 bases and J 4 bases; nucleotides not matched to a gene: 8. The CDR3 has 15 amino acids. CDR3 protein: CASRTGQAGNEKLFF. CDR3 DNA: TGTGCCAGCAGGACCGGACAGGCTGGTAATGAAAAACTGTTTTTT.

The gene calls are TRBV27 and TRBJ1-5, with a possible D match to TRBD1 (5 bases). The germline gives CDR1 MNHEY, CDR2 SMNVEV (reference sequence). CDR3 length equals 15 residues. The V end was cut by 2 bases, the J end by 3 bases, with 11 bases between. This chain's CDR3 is CASSLTGDLNQPQHF. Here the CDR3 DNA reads TGTGCCAGCAGTTTAACCGGGGACCTCAATCAGCCCCAGCATTTT.

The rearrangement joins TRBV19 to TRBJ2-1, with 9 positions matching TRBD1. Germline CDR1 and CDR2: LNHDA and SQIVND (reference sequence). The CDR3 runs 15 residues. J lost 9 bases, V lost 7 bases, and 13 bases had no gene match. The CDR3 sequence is CASTPSGTGSIEQFF. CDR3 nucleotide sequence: TGTGCCAGTACCCCCTCCGGGACAGGGAGTATTGAGCAGTTCTTC.

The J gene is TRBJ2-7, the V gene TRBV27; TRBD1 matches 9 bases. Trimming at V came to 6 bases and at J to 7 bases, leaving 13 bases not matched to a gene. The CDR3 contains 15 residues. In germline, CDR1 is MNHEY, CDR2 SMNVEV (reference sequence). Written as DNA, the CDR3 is TGTGCCAGCAGGCCTCCGGGACAGGGTTATAGGGAGCAGTACTTC. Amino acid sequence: CASRPPGQGYREQYF.

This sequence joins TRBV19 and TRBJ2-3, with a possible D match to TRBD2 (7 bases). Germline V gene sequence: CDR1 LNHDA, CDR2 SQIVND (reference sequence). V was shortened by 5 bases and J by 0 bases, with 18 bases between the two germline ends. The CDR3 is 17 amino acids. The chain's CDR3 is CASSLAGASSSTDTQYF. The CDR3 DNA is TGTGCCAGTAGTCTGGCGGGGGCATCGTCAAGCACAGATACGCAGTATTTT. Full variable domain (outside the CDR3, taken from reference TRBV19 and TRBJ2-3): DGGITQSPKYLFRKEGQNVTLSCEQNLNHDAMYWYRQDPGQGLRLIYYSQIVNDFQKGDIAEGYSVSREKKESFPLTVTSAQKNPTAFYLCASSLAGASSSTDTQYFGPGTRLTVL.

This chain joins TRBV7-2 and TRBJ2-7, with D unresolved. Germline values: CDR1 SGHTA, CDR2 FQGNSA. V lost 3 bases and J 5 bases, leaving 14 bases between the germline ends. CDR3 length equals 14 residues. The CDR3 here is CASSFGYVGHEQYF. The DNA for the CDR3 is TGTGCCAGCAGCTTCGGTTATGTGGGCCACGAGCAGTACTTC.

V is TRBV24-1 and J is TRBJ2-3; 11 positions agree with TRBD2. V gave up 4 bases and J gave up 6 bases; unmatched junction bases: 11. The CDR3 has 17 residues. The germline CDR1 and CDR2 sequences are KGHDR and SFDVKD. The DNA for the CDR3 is TGTGCCACCAGTGACCCAGGGACTAGCGGAGGGATGGATACGCAGTATTTT. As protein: CATSDPGTSGGMDTQYF.

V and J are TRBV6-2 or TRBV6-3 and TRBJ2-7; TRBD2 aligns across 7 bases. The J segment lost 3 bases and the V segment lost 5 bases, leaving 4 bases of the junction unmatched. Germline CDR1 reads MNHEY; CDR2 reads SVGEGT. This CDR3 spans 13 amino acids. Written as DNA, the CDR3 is TGTGCCAGCAGTAGACTAGCAGGCTACGAGCAGTACTTC. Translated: CASSRLAGYEQYF.

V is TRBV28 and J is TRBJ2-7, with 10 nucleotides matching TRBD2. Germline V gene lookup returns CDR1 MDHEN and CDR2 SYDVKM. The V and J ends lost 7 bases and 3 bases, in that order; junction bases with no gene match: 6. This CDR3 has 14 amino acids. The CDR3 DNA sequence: TGTGCCAGCATCCTTAGCGGGGGGAGCTACGAGCAGTACTTC. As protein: CASILSGGSYEQYF.

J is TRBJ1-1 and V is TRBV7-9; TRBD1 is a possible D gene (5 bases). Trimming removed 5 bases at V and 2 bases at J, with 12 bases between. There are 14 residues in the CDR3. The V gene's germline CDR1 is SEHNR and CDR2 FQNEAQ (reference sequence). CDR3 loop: CASSELQGNTEAFF. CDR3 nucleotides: TGTGCCAGCAGCGAGCTTCAGGGAAACACTGAAGCTTTCTTT.

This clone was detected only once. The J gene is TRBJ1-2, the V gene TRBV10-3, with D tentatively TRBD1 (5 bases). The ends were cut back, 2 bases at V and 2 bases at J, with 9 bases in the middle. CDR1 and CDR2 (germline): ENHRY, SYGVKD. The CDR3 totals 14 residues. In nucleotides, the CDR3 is TGTGCCATCAGTGAGAGGGGATCCAACTATGGCTACACCTTC. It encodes CAISERGSNYGYTF.

The CDR3 nucleotides read TGTGCCAGCAGCGCCGCGGGGGAAGCCAAAAACATTCAGTACTTC. As protein: CASSAAGEAKNIQYF. This chain connects TRBV27 to TRBJ2-4; 7 nucleotides line up with TRBD2. Trimming at V came to 6 bases and at J to 0 bases, leaving 5 bases not matched to a gene. The CDR3 is made up of 15 amino acids. CDR1 MNHEY and CDR2 SMNVEV come from the germline V gene (reference sequence).

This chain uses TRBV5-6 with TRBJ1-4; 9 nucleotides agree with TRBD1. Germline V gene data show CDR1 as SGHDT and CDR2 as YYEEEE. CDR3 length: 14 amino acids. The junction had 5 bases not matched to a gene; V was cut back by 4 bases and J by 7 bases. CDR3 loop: CASSPGQGGEKLFF. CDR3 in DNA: TGTGCCAGCAGCCCGGGACAGGGAGGTGAAAAACTGTTTTTT.

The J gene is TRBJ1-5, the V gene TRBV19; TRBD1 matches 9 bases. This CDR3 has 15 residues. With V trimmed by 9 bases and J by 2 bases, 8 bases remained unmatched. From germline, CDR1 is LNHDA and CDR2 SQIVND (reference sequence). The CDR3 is CASTQGAGGNQPQHF. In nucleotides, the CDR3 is TGTGCCAGCACACAGGGGGCCGGGGGCAATCAGCCCCAGCATTTT.

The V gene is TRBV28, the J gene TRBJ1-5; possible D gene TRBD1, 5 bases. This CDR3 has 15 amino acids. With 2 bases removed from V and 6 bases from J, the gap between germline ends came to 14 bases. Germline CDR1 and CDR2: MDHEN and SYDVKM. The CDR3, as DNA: TGTGCCAGCAGTTTAGGGAGGGGATCGGGTCAGCCCCAGCATTTT. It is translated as CASSLGRGSGQPQHF.

The CDR3 sequence is CATSSDGGTPQHF. The CDR3 DNA sequence: TGTGCCACCAGCAGCGATGGGGGTACGCCCCAGCATTTT. V usage is TRBV15 and J usage is TRBJ1-5, with D perhaps matching TRBD1 (5 bases). Trimming pared 3 bases from V and 9 bases from J, leaving 12 bases between. The germline CDR1 and CDR2 sequences are LNHNV and YYDKDF (reference sequence). The CDR3 extends over 13 amino acids.

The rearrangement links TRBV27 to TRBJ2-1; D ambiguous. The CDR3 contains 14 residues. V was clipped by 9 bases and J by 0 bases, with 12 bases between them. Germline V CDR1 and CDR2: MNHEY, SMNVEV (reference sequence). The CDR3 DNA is TGTGCCAGTAAAACCTCTGTCTCCTACAATGAGCAGTTCTTC. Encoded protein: CASKTSVSYNEQFF.

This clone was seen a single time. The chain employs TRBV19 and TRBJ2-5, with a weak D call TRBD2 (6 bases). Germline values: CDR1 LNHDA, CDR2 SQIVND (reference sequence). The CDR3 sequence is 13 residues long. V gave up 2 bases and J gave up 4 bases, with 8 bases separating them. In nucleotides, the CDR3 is TGTGCCAGTAGTATAAGGGGAGGAGAGACCCAGTACTTC. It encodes CASSIRGGETQYF.

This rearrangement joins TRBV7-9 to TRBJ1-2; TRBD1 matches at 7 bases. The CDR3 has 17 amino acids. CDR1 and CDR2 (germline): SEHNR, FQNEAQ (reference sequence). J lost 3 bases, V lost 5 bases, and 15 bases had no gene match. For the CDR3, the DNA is TGTGCCAGCAGCCCGACAGGGCCGGCAGGGAAGGACTATGGCTACACCTTC. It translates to CASSPTGPAGKDYGYTF.

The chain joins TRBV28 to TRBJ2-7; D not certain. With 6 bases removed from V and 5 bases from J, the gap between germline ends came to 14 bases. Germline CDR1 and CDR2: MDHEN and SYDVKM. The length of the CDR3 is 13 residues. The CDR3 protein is CASSPIYGNEQYF. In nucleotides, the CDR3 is TGTGCCAGCAGCCCCATTTATGGGAACGAGCAGTACTTC.

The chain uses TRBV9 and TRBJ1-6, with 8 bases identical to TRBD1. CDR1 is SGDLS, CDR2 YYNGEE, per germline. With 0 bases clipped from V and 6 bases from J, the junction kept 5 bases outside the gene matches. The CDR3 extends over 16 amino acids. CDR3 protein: CASSVAVGTGNSPLHF. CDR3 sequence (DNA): TGTGCCAGCAGCGTAGCCGTAGGGACAGGTAATTCACCCCTCCACTTT.

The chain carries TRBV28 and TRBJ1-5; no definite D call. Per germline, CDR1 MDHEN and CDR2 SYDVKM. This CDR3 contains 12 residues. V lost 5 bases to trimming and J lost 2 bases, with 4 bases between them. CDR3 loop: CASSHRNQPQHF. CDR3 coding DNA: TGTGCCAGCAGTCATCGCAATCAGCCCCAGCATTTT.

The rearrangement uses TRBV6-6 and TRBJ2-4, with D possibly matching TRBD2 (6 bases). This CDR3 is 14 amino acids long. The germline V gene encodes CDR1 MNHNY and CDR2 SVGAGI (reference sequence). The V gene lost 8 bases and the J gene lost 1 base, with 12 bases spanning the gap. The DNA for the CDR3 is TGTGCCAGCGGGGAGGATTTCGCCAAAAACATTCAGTACTTC. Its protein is CASGEDFAKNIQYF.